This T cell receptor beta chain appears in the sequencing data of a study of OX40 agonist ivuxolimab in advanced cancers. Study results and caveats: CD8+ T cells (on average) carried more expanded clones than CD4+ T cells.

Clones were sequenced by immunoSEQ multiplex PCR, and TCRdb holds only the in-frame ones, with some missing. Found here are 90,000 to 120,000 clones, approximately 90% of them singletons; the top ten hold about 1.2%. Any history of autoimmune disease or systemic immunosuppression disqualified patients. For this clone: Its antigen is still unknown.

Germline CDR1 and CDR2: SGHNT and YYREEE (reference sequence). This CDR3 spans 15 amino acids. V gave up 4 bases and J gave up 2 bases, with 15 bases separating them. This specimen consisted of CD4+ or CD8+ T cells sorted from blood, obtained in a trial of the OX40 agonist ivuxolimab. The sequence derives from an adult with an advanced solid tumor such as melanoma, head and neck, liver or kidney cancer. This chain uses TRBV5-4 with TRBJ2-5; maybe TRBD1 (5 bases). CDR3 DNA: TGTGCCAGCAGCCACGGACAAGGCACTCAAGAGACCCAGTACTTC. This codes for CASSHGQGTQETQYF.